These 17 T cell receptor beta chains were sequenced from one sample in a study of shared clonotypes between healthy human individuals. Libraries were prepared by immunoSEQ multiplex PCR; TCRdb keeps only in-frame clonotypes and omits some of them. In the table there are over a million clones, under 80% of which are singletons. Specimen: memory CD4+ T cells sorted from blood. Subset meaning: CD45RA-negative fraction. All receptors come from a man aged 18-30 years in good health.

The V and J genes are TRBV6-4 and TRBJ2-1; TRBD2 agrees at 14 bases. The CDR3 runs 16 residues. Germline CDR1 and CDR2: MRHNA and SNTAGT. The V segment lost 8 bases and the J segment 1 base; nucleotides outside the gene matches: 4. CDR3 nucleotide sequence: TGTGCCAGCCTGGGACTAGCGGGAGCATCCTACAATGAGCAGTTCTTC. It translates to CASLGLAGASYNEQFF.

The CDR3 DNA is TGTGCCAGCAGCTTATACAATGAGCAGTTCTTC. This sequence encodes CASSLYNEQFF. V usage is TRBV5-4 and J usage is TRBJ2-1; D remains ambiguous. The CDR3 consists of 11 residues. The V end lost 2 bases, the J end lost 4 bases, and 1 base lay between the germline ends. Germline V lookup: CDR1 SGHNT, CDR2 YYREEE (reference sequence).

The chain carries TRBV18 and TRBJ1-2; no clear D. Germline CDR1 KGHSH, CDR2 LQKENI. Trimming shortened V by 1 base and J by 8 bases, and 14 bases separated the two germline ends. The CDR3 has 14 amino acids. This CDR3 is CASSPLYGEPGYTF. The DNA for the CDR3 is TGTGCCAGCTCACCACTGTACGGGGAACCCGGCTACACCTTC.

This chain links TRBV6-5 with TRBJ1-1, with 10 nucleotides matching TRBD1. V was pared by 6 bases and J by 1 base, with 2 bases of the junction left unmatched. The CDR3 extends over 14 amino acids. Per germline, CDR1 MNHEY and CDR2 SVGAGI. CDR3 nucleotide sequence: TGTGCCAGCAGAGGGGACAGGGGGAACACTGAAGCTTTCTTT. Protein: CASRGDRGNTEAFF.

The CDR3 region is CASSPRQGATGELFF. CDR3 DNA sequence: TGCGCCAGCAGCCCCCGACAGGGGGCCACCGGGGAGCTGTTTTTT. The chain combines TRBV5-1 with TRBJ2-2; 10 positions match TRBD1. Germline V gene lookup returns CDR1 SGHRS and CDR2 YFSETQ. The V gene end was trimmed by 4 bases and the J gene end by 4 bases; junction bases not matched to a gene: 4. The length of the CDR3 is 15 residues.

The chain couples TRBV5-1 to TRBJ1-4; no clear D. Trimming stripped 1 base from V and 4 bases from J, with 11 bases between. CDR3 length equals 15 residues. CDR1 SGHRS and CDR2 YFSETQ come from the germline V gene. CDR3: CASSLMDSRNEKLFF. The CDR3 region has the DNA TGCGCCAGCAGCTTGATGGACTCACGTAATGAAAAACTGTTTTTT.

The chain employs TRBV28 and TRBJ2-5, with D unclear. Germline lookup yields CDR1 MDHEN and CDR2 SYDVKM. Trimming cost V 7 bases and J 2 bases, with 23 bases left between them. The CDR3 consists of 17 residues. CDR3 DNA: TGTGCCAGCACCCCTACCCCCCTAGTCGTCTCTCAAGAGACCCAGTACTTC. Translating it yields CASTPTPLVVSQETQYF.

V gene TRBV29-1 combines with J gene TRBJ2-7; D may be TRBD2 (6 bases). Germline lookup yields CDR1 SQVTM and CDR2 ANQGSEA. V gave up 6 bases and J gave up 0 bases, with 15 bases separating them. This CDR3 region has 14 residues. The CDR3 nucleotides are TGCAGCGTAGCTACTAGCTGGAGCTCCTACGAGCAGTACTTC. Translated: CSVATSWSSYEQYF.

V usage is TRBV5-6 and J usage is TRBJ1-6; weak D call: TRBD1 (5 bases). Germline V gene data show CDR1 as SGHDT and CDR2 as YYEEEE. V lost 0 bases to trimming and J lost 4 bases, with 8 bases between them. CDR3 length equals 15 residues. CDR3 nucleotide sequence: TGTGCCAGCAGCTTGGTGCAGGGTTATAATTCACCCCTCCACTTT. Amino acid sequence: CASSLVQGYNSPLHF.

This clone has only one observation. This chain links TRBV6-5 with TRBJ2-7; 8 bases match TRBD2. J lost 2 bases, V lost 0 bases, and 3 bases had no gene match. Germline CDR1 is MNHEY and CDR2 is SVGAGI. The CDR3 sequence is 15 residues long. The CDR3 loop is CASSYSAGGAYEQYF. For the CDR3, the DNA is TGTGCCAGCAGTTACTCGGCCGGGGGGGCCTACGAGCAGTACTTC.

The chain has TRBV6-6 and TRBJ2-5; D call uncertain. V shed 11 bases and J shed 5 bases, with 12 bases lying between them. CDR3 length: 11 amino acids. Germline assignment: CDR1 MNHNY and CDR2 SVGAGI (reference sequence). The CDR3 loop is CASTLSETQYF. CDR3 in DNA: TGTGCCTCCACCTTGTCCGAGACCCAGTACTTC.

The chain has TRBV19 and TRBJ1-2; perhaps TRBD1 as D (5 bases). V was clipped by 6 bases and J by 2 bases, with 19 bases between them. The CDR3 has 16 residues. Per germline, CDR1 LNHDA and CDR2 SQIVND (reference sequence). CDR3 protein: CASSKRAGTGNYGYTF. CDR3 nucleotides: TGTGCCAGTAGCAAACGAGCCGGAACAGGCAACTATGGCTACACCTTC.

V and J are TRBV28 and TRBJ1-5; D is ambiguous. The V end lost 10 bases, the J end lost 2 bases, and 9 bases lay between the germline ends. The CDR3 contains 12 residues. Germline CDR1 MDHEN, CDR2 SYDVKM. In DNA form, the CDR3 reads TGTGCCACCCGACGAGGCAATCAGCCCCAGCATTTT. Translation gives CATRRGNQPQHF. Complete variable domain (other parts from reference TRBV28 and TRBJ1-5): DVKVTQSSRYLVKRTGEKVFLECVQDMDHENMFWYRQDPGLGLRLIYFSYDVKMKEKGDIPEGYSVSREKKERFSLILESASTNQTSMYLCATRRGNQPQHFGDGTRLSIL.

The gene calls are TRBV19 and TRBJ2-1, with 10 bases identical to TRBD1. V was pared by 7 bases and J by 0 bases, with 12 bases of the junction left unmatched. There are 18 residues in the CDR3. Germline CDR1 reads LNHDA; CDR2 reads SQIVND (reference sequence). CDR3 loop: CASKGGQGKGGSYNEQFF. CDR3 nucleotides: TGTGCCAGTAAAGGGGGACAGGGGAAGGGTGGCTCCTACAATGAGCAGTTCTTC.

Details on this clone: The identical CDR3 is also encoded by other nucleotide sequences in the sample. CDR3 loop: CASGGQSTDTQYF. CDR3 in DNA: TGTGCCAGCGGGGGACAGTCCACAGATACGCAGTATTTT. This sequence joins TRBV2 and TRBJ2-3; TRBD1 agrees at 7 bases. The CDR3 covers 13 residues. Trimming at V came to 8 bases and at J to 2 bases, leaving 4 bases not matched to a gene. Germline CDR1 SNHLY, CDR2 FYNNEI.

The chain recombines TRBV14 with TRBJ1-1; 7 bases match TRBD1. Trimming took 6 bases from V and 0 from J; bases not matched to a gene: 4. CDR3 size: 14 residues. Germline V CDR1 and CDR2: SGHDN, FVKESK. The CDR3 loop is CASRRQGLNTEAFF. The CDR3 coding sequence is TGTGCCAGCAGGCGACAGGGTCTGAACACTGAAGCTTTCTTT.

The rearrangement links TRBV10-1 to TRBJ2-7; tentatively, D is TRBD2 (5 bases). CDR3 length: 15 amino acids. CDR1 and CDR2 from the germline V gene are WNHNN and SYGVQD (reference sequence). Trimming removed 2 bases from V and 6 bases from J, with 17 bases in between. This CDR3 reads CASSELGSTRGEQYF. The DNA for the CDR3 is TGCGCCAGCAGTGAGCTCGGGTCCACTCGGGGCGAGCAGTACTTC.